This entry features one TCR beta chain sequence. The antigen remains unidentified. The data are from a study of cytomegalovirus exposure and HLA in healthy donors. PCR involved 60 Vbeta and 13 Jbeta primers. The data were produced by immunoSEQ multiplex PCR, yet TCRdb's version contains in-frame clones alone and is incomplete. The sample has some 78,000 clones; about four fifths are singletons. Study findings and constraints: The authors later linked a missense DCLRE1C variant to TCR beta V- and J-gene trimming. Association with HLA alleles at 0.05 false discovery rate was found for approximately 18,000 TCR beta sequences in a later analysis.

This CDR3 contains 14 residues. The germline V gene has CDR1 LNHNV and CDR2 YYDKDF (reference sequence). V lost 0 bases, J lost 6 bases, and 10 bases lay in between. This TCR was recovered from a man aged 50-60 years in good health and CMV-seropositive. The sequenced sample was PBMCs. The chain is built from TRBV15 and TRBJ2-3; a possible D gene is TRBD1 (5 bases). The CDR3 nucleotides are TGTGCCACCAGCAGAGAATCAGGGCGGGATACGCAGTATTTT. It specifies CATSRESGRDTQYF. Complete variable domain (other parts from reference TRBV15 and TRBJ2-3): DAMVIQNPRYQVTQFGKPVTLSCSQTLNHNVMYWYQQKSSQAPKLLFHYYDKDFNNEADTPDNFQSRRPNTSFCFLDIRSPGLGDTAMYLCATSRESGRDTQYFGPGTRLTVL.